This TCR beta chain was documented in a study of T-cell memory formation after mild COVID-19. The sample holds a few counts of this clonotype. One end of the junction does not line up with germline, which may come from a read error. TCRdb re-called the 5' RACE reads with MiXCR, one entry per CDR3 protein. The sample has about 350,000 distinct CDR3 sequences, roughly 13% seen once. Germline CDR1 MNHEY, CDR2 SVGEGT. This CDR3 comprises 10 residues. V and J are TRBV6-2 or TRBV6-3 and TRBJ2-2; the D is unclear. This sequence was found in a man between 18 and 29 years old who had mild COVID-19 (a few samples of this study predate the infection). Cell type and time point are not known. The material sequenced was PBMCs or a T cell subset sorted from them (not recorded which). CDR3 amino acids: CASSRKELLF. The CDR3 nucleotides are TGTGCCAGCAGCCGGAAGGAGCTGCTTTTT.